This T cell receptor (beta chain) was captured by sequencing in a study of blood T cell repertoires in COVID-19. Across the whole study: The analysed material was cDNA or gDNA that came from T cells, B-cell-depleted T cells, or PBMCs.

From germline, CDR1 is SGHNT and CDR2 YYREEE (reference sequence). J was trimmed by 4 bases and V by 7 bases; bases with no gene match: 13. This CDR3 has 16 amino acids. Sequencing used immunoSEQ multiplex PCR; TCRdb keeps in-frame clones, though not all of them. The sample contains about 210,000 clones, 89% of which appear only once. Allocation to cohorts depended on clinical history reported by the participants. Cohort 3 recovery required two negative PCRs, clearance, or symptom resolution. The TCR originated in a young woman who had recovered from COVID-19. The V call is TRBV5-4, the J call TRBJ2-3; 9 positions agree with TRBD1. The sample taken for sequencing was PBMCs or T cells enriched from blood (not recorded which). CDR3 in DNA: TGTGCCAGCGGAGTTAAGGGGACAGGGTACGCAGATACGCAGTATTTT. It translates to CASGVKGTGYADTQYF.